The entry that follows covers one T cell receptor beta chain sequence. Its target antigen remains unknown. No quality values exist for individual bases; no much larger clone is one base distant. The immunoSEQ Assay, a bias-controlled multiplex PCR, was used to amplify TCRbeta CDR3 regions from genomic DNA. Under the source paper's analysis protocol: Within the assay, amplification of reference gene primers was used to estimate how many nucleated cells each sample contained. To quantify the absolute abundance of each unique TCRbeta CDR3 rearrangement, sequence reads were collapsed and filtered. For each sample, productive Simpson clonality was calculated as the square root of Simpson's diversity index over productive rearrangements. Imported from immuneACCESS, the table was reduced by TCRdb to in-frame sequences with V and J called. These copies leave out some clones; in studies compared against another copy, an unresolved V gene accounts for under half, and the cause of the remainder is not known. V, J and clone size derive from that table, while D and trimming were established from the DNA sequence. In all, the sample holds about 430,000 clones, and 80% to 90% of those were seen once. In total, the top ten clones hold around 1.1% of the sample.

The record originates from a study of blood T cell repertoires in COVID-19 (dated by TCRdb to about 2020). A note on the overall study: Samples from collaborators originated in the United States, Italy and Spain and spanned both the acute and convalescent phases of COVID-19. HLA class I and class II types, where available, came from metadata supplied by the sample provider rather than from assay-based typing. The prospective study material was composed of cDNA or gDNA derived from T cells, B-cell-depleted T cells, or PBMCs. Deeply sampled blood TCRbeta repertoires from subjects exposed to, actively infected with, or recovered from COVID-19 were included in the dataset. The sample metadata nearly always contained a de-identified subject ID, COVID-19 status, age in years and sex. Samples came from the ongoing ImmuneRACE study (first 160 participants) plus 1,254 subjects from 6 global collaborators. The repertoires were released in a freely available public database meant as a resource for research on the immune response to SARS-CoV-2. The paper's findings and limits, for the study overall: Clinical and demographic metadata were provided uncurated, with the amount varying by source and participant.

Enrolling through a virtual design, the prospective study's participants ranged in age from roughly 18 to 95 years and lived across more than 20 United States geographic areas. Cohort assignment in the prospective study relied on participant-reported clinical history from a screening survey and a study questionnaire. ImmuneRACE Cohort 3 recovered participants were defined by two consecutive negative NP/OP PCR tests, healthcare professional clearance, or symptom resolution. In the prospective study, whole blood, serum and a nasopharyngeal or oropharyngeal swab were collected from each participant by mobile phlebotomists. Prospective study participants could optionally give additional blood draws and questionnaires over an approximately 2-month period. Before DNA extraction, prospective study blood samples were shipped either frozen or at room temperature. Sample: PBMCs or T cells enriched from blood (not recorded which). The TCR originated in a man younger than 45 who had recovered from COVID-19.

The nucleotide sequence reads TGTGCCACCAGTTCAGGGGGTAGTAGACAGCCCCAGCATTTT. This encodes CATSSGGSRQPQHF. Recombination linked TRBV24-1 to TRBJ1-5, with 7 junctional bases fitting TRBD1. V lost 6 bases and J lost 7 bases, and the count of bases not matched to a germline gene is 8. Including the terminal cysteine and phenylalanine, the CDR3 comprises 14 residues. Only the CDR3 DNA stays, 42 bases, in frame from base 1. The germline V gene provides CDR1 KGHDR and CDR2 SFDVKD.